One TCR beta chain is described in this entry. It has no known antigen specificity. There are no base qualities to consult, and no much larger clone falls within one base. In total, 666 healthy bone marrow donors made up the cohort. All cohort members were sampled while nominally healthy, although unrecorded immune exposures were likely present. The donor tested CMV seronegative and was one of the 352 seronegative cohort members. Each donor provided a peripheral blood sample, and peripheral blood mononuclear cells were used for TCR beta sequencing. Genomic DNA was extracted from the blood cell samples with the Qiagen DNeasy Blood Extraction Kit. V is trimmed back by 4 bases and J by 1 base, and the junction contains 3 bases that no gene match accounts for. CDR1 and CDR2 were assigned from the germline V gene as MNHEY and SVGAGI. The CDR3 holds 15 amino acids from the cysteine to the phenylalanine. Here the CDR3 DNA is all that survives: 45 bases in frame from base 1.

The library relied on the immunoSEQ multiplex PCR assay. A mixture of 60 forward primers for TCR Vbeta segments and 13 reverse primers for TCR Jbeta segments was used in the multiplex PCR. A multiplex PCR assay on genomic DNA amplified the CDR3 region of rearranged TCR beta genes. Amplified TCR beta libraries were sequenced as 87-base-pair reads on the Illumina HiSeq System. Per the source publication's procedure: In a later analysis, 70 million to 95 million unique TCR beta chains were counted across the roughly 700 repertoires, and around 10 million of these chains were shared by at least two donors. Raw reads were error-corrected and collapsed into unique sequences by a nearest-neighbor algorithm in which closely related sequences were merged to remove PCR and sequencing errors. Alignment of CDR3 sequences to IMGT reference sequences was used to assign V, D and J gene segments. Each retained sequence needed at least a six-nucleotide match to both a V gene segment and a J gene segment. Rearrangements were classified as productive when the CDR3 lacked stop codons and remained in frame with V and J, and all other rearrangements were classified as non-productive. CDR3 was defined by IMGT convention, running from the second conserved V-encoded cysteine to the conserved J-encoded phenylalanine. In an earlier analysis of roughly 580 of the donors, sequences lacking an unambiguous match to a single V gene segment were excluded. An earlier analysis of fewer than 650 of the donors classified V segments as functional when productive rearrangements were above 56.7% and as segregating when the standard deviation between donors was above 5%. A statistical classification framework was developed to diagnose cytomegalovirus status using the catalog of TCR beta chain sequences. In a later analysis, TCR nucleotide sequences were compared against IMGT/GENE-DB human TR gene sequences so that V and J genes could be assigned. Using the TCRdist pipeline, a later analysis assigned CDR3 sequences along with most-parsimonious VDJ recombination scenarios. In a later analysis, each TCR beta chain was defined by its CDR3 amino acid sequence together with its V-gene family, and reads without a unique V-gene family were excluded. A later analysis removed 450 to 600 highly shared, low-generation-probability nucleotide sequences to deal with suspected cross-contamination and a sequencing artifact. In a later analysis, a clonal expansion index was calculated for each public chain from normalized within-repertoire ranks of inferred template counts. A later analysis computed generation probabilities with a VDJ recombination model fitted to out-of-frame rearrangements, and checked the results against IGoR. In a later analysis, TCR-TCR, TCR-HLA and TCR-CMV co-occurrence was scored with hypergeometric tests, and a repertoire-size bias correction was applied to TCR pairs. In a later analysis, false discovery rates were estimated by permuting HLA or CMV assignments 20 times. In a later analysis, co-occurring TCRs were grouped with DBSCAN, and TCRdist sequence similarity was added when clustering was performed within HLA-allele-positive subsets. Repertoires with fewer than 30,000 or more than 120,000 public chains were left out of co-occurrence clustering, as were about 5 repertoires with anomalous nucleotide sharing. TCRdb took over this immuneACCESS table, retaining in-frame rearrangements with V and J assigned. Such tables are incomplete; in checked studies, under half of the missing clones stem from an unresolved V gene, and the remainder is unexplained. Clone size and V and J calls were adopted from that table, with D and trimming inferred from the DNA. Present in this sample are roughly 40,000 clones, 75% to 85% of which were seen just once. The leading ten clones occupy around a tenth of the sample.

The data were obtained in a study of cytomegalovirus exposure and HLA in healthy donors (dated 2017 in TCRdb). Background for the entire study: In an earlier analysis of under 750 of the donors, around 290 Gb of sequence data and 95 million to 130 million unique TCR beta sequences from about 179 million T cells were reported. Around 300 gigabases of sequencing data and some 85 million unique TCR sequences were included in an early release covering about 700 HLA-typed donors. The genetic ancestry cluster associated with self-reported Caucasian donors included 80% to 90% of the 300 to 400 genotyped donors. The study aimed to test whether cataloging public T cell receptors could reveal signatures of past pathogen exposure. The study used immunosequencing to profile the T cell repertoires of 600 to 850 subjects and linked those repertoires to cytomegalovirus serostatus. A separate validation cohort of over a hundred different subjects was used in addition to the 666-subject first cohort. To predict cytomegalovirus infection status, the study brought together high-throughput TCR immunosequencing, statistical association of individual TCRs with disease status, and machine learning. To study patterns of TCR occurrence, a later analysis re-analyzed previously published TCR beta repertoires from 666 donors and added high-resolution HLA genotyping. Rather than drawing on any new phenotypic data, the later analysis identified candidate immune exposures from TCR beta sequences and the way those sequences occurred across donors. In an earlier analysis of over 550 of the donors, high-throughput TCR beta sequencing was used to judge whether each TCR beta V gene segment behaved as functional or pseudogenic. Donor age, sex, ethnicity and CMV serostatus were compiled alongside the repertoire data. A later genetic analysis used genome-wide SNP genotypes for about 60% of the roughly 700 donors, treating that subset as a discovery cohort. Every discovery cohort repertoire had been produced on one sequencing platform. Both class I and class II loci were covered by HLA typing, at four-digit resolution. Typing coverage varied by locus: roughly 629-640 donors for A, B, C, DRB1 and DQB1; 500 to 550 for DQA1; over 600 for DPA1; roughly 450 for DPB1. About five DR-DQ haplotypes were treated as single units for association and clustering because of strong linkage in the cohort. Among 398 genotyped donors of the cohort, an average of roughly 240,000 unique TCR beta nucleotide sequences were sequenced per donor, roughly a sixth of them non-productive. The study at large found these results: According to a later genetic analysis, donors in an Asian-associated ancestry cluster had fewer N-insertions in productive TCRs than the roughly 700-donor mean. Because HLA typing was unavailable for some donors at each locus, only the typed subset was used in association tests. The sequencing pipeline was judged likely to have produced a cluster of highly shared sequence variants as a technical artifact. An association between a missense DCLRE1C variant and V-gene and J-gene trimming of TCR beta chains was found in a later genetic analysis and replicated in an independent cohort. Strong co-occurrence of HLA alleles, especially DR and DQ, made assigning TCR associations to individual alleles difficult. According to a later analysis, TCR association rates differed among HLA loci, with DRB1 alleles showing the most associated TCRs and HLA-C alleles showing the fewest. According to the authors, the approach could potentially be generalized to other disease states and immunological phenotypes. Roughly uniform sequencing depth across donors was assumed in presence/absence analyses, although this assumption may not hold. Linkage disequilibrium might explain the correlated functional status among segregating V segments, but an unknown experimental factor could not be ruled out. In a later analysis, several top co-occurrence clusters were reported to appear linked to parvovirus B19, influenza, CMV and Epstein-Barr virus. Most TCR sequences were observed very rarely across donors, whereas some public TCRs were present in many individuals. A further reported finding was that TCR beta sequences accurately predicted the HLA-A and HLA-B alleles for most subjects in the first cohort. Most CMV-associated TCR beta chains appeared to be HLA-restricted in a later analysis, and the HLA associations seemed to be driven largely by CMV exposure. The study gave a list of under 200 TCR beta chains associated with cytomegalovirus. Broadly in line with IMGT annotations, most TCR beta V segments showed up in productive rearrangements about 87% or about 30% of the time in an earlier analysis of about 500 of the donors. The classifier was reported to diagnose cytomegalovirus status with high specificity and sensitivity in both the original cohort and the validation cohort. A later analysis associated roughly 17,000 TCR beta sequences with specific HLA alleles at a false discovery rate of 0.05. Because the 87-base-pair reads could not distinguish some IMGT-functional V segments, including TRBV6-2 and TRBV6-3, those segments were excluded. Because counts were too low, some 17 rarely observed V segments, including chromosome 9 orphons, were excluded from the earlier analysis of several hundred of the donors. A later analysis found that HLA-associated TCR beta chains were more clonally expanded and had lower generation probabilities than equally common non-associated chains. Immune exposure information for the cohort was limited to CMV serostatus. In this cohort, only TCR beta chains were sequenced, and detectable features were limited by the absence of alpha or paired-chain data. In vitro tests confirmed that three of the cytomegalovirus-associated TCR beta chains recognize cytomegalovirus antigens.

Recombination connected TRBV6-5 to TRBJ2-2; 7 bases in the junction line up with TRBD1. This TCR came from a woman aged 40 to 50 in good health and CMV-seronegative. Sequencing was performed on PBMCs. The bases are TGTGCCAGCAGTTCCAGGACAGGGAACACCGGGGAGCTGTTTTTT. It encodes CASSSRTGNTGELFF.